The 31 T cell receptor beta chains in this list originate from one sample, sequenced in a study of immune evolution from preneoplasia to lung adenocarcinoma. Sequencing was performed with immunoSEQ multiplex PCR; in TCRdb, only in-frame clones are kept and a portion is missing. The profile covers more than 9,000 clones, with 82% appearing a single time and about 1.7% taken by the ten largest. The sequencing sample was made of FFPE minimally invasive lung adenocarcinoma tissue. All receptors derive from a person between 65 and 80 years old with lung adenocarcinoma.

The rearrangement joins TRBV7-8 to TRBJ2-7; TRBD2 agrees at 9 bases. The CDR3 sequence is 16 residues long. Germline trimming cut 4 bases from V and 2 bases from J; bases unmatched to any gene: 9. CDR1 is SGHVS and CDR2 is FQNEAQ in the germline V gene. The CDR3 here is CASSSQDSGGTYEQYF. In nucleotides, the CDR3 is TGTGCCAGCAGCTCACAGGATAGCGGGGGTACCTACGAGCAGTACTTC. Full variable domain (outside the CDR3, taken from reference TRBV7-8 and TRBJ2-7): GAGVSQSPRYKVAKRGQDVALRCDPISGHVSLFWYQQALGQGPEFLTYFQNEAQLDKSGLPSDRFFAERPEGSVSTLKIQRTQQEDSAVYLCASSSQDSGGTYEQYFGPGTRLTVT.

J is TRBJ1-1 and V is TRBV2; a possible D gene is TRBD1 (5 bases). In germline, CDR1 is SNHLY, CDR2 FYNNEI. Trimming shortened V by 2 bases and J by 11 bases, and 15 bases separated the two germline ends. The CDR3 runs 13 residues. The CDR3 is CASSESGGVSAFF. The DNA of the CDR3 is TGTGCCAGCAGTGAATCGGGGGGGGTCAGCGCTTTCTTT.

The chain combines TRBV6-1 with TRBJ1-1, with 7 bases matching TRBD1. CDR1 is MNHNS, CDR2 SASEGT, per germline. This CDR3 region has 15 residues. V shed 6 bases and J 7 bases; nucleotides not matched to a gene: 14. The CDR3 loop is CASRGGGGALLEAFF. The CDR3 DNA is TGTGCCAGCAGGGGGGGAGGGGGCGCGCTCCTTGAAGCTTTCTTT.

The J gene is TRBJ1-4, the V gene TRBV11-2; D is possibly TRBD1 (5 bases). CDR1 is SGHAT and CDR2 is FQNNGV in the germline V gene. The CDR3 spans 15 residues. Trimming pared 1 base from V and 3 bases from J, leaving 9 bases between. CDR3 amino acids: CASSLGVGPNEKLFF. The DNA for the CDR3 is TGTGCCAGCAGCTTAGGTGTGGGGCCTAATGAAAAACTGTTTTTT.

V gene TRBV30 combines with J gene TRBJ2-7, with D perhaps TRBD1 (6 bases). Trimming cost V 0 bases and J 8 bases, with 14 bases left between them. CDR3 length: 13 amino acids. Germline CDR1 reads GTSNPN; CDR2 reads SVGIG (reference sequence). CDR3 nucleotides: TGTGCCTGGAGTGTAACAGGGACGCGCAAGCAGTACTTC. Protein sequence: CAWSVTGTRKQYF.

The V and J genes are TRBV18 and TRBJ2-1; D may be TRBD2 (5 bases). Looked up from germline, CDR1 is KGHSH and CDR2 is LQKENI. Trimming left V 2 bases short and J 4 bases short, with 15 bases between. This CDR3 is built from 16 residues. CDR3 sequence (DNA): TGTGCCAGCTCACCATGGGAGCCAGAACAGTACAATGAGCAGTTCTTC. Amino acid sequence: CASSPWEPEQYNEQFF.

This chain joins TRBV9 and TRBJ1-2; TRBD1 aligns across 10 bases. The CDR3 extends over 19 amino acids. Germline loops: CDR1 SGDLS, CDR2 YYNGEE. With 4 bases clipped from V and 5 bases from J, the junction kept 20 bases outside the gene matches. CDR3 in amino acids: CASSPGQGVRSRSRYGYTF. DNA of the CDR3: TGTGCCAGCAGCCCCGGACAGGGGGTCAGGTCGAGATCAAGATATGGCTACACCTTC.

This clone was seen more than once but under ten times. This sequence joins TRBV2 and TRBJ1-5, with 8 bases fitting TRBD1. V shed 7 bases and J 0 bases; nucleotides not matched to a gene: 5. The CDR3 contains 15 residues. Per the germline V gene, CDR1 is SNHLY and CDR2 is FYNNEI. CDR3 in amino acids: CASMGDRYSNQPQHF. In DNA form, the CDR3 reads TGTGCCAGCATGGGGGACAGGTATAGCAATCAGCCCCAGCATTTT.

This CDR3 is CASSLVGGDANTGELFF. The CDR3 region has the DNA TGTGCCAGCAGCTTGGTTGGGGGGGACGCGAACACCGGGGAGCTGTTTTTT. The chain uses TRBV5-6 and TRBJ2-2, with 7 positions matching TRBD2. This CDR3 has 17 amino acids. Trimming at V came to 0 bases and at J to 0 bases, leaving 5 bases not matched to a gene. The V gene's germline CDR1 is SGHDT and CDR2 YYEEEE. The full variable domain, rest sourced from reference TRBV5-6 and TRBJ2-2, is DAGVTQSPTHLIKTRGQQVTLRCSPKSGHDTVSWYQQALGQGPQFIFQYYEEEERQRGNFPDRFSGHQFPNYSSELNVNALLLGDSALYLCASSLVGGDANTGELFFGEGSRLTVL.

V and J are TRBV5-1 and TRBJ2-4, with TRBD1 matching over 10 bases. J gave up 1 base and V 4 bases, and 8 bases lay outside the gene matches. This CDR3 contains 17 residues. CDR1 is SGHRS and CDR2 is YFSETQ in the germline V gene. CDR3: CASSPTGTGVAKNIQYF. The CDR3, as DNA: TGCGCCAGCAGCCCTACCGGGACAGGGGTTGCCAAAAACATTCAGTACTTC.

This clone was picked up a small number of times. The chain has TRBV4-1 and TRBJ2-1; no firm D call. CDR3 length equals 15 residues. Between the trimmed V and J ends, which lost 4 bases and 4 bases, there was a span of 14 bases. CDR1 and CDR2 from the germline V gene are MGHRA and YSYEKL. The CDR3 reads CASSRMGLKYNEQFF. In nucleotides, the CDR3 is TGCGCCAGCAGCCGCATGGGCCTGAAGTACAATGAGCAGTTCTTC.

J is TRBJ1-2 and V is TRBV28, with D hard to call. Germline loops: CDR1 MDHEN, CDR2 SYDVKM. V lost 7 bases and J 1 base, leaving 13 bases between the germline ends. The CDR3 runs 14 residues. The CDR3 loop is CASTTSPLNYGYTF. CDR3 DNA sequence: TGTGCCAGCACCACCAGCCCCCTTAACTATGGCTACACCTTC.

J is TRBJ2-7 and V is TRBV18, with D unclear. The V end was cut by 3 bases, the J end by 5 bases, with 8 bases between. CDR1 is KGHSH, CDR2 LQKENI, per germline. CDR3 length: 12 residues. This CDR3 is CASSPKENEQYF. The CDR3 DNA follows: TGTGCCAGCTCACCCAAGGAGAACGAGCAGTACTTC. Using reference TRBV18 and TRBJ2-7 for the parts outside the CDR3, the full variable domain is NAGVMQNPRHLVRRRGQEARLRCSPMKGHSHVYWYRQLPEEGLKFMVYLQKENIIDESGMPKERFSAEFPKEGPSILRIQQVVRGDSAAYFCASSPKENEQYFGPGTRLTVT.

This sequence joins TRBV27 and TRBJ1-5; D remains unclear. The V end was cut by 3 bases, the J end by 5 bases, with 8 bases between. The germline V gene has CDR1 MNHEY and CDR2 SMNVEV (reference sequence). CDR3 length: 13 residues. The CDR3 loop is CASSLTYDQPQHF. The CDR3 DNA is TGTGCCAGCAGTTTGACGTATGATCAGCCCCAGCATTTT.

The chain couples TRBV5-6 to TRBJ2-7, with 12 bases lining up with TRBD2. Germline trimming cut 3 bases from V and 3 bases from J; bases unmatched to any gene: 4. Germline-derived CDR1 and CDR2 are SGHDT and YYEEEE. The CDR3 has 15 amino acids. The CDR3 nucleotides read TGTGCCAGCAGCTCTAGCGGGAGGGCCTTCTACGAGCAGTACTTC. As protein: CASSSSGRAFYEQYF.

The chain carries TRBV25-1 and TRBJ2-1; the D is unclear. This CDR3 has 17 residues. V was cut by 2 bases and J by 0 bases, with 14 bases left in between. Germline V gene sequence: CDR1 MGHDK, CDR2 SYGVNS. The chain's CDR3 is CASSELYPKSSYNEQFF. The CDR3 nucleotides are TGTGCCAGCAGTGAACTATACCCCAAAAGCTCCTACAATGAGCAGTTCTTC.

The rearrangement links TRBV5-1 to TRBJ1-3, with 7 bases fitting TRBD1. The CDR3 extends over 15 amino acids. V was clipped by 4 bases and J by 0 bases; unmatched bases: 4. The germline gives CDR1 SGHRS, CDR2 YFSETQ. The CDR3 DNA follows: TGCGCCAGCAGCCTCAGGGGGGACTCTGGAAACACCATATATTTT. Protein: CASSLRGDSGNTIYF.

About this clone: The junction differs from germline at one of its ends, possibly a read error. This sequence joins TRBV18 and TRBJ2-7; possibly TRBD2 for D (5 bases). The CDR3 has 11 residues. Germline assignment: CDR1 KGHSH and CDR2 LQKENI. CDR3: CASSPGYEQYF. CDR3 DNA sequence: TGTGCCAGCTCCCCGGGATACGAGCAGTATTTC.

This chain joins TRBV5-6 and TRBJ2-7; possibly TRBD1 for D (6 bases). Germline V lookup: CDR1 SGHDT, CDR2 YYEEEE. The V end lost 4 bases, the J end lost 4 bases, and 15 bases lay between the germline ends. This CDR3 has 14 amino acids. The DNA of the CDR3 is TGTGCCAGCAGCCGTACAGGGTCTGGATACGAGCAGTACTTC. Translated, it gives CASSRTGSGYEQYF.

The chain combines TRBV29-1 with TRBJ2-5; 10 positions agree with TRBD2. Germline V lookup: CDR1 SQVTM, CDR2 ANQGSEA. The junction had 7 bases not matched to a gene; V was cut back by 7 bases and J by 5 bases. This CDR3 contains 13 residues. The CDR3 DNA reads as TGCAGCGCCGGGACTAGCGCTTCGGAGACCCAGTACTTC. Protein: CSAGTSASETQYF.

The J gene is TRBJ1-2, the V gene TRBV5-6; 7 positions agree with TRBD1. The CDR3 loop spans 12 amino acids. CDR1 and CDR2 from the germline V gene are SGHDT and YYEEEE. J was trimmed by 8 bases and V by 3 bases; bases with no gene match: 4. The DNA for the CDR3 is TGTGCCAGCAGCTGGACAGGCAGGGGCTACACCTTC. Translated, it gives CASSWTGRGYTF. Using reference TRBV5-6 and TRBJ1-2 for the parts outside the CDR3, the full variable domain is DAGVTQSPTHLIKTRGQQVTLRCSPKSGHDTVSWYQQALGQGPQFIFQYYEEEERQRGNFPDRFSGHQFPNYSSELNVNALLLGDSALYLCASSWTGRGYTFGSGTRLTVV.

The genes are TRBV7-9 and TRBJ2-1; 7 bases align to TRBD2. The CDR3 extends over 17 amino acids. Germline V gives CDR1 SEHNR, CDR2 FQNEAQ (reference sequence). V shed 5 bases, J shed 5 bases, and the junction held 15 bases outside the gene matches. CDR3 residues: CASSLLPFGGINNEQFF. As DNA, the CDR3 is TGTGCCAGCAGCCTGCTCCCTTTCGGGGGGATTAACAATGAGCAGTTCTTC.

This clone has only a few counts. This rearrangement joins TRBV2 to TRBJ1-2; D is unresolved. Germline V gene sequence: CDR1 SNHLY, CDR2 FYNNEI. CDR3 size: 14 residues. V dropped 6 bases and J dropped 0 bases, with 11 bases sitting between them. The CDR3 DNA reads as TGTGCCAGCAGAGACCGGTCCACTAACTATGGCTACACCTTC. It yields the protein CASRDRSTNYGYTF.

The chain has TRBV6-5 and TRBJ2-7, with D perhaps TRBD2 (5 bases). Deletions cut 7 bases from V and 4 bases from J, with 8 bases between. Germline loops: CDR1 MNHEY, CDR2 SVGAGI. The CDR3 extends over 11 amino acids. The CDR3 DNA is TGTGCCAGCAAAACGGGGTACGAGCAGTACTTC. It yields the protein CASKTGYEQYF.

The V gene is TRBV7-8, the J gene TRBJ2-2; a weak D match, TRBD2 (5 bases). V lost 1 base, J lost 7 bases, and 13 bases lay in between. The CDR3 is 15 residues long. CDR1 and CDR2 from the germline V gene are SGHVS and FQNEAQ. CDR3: CASSLGTGFVGELFF. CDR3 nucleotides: TGTGCCAGCAGCTTAGGAACGGGGTTCGTCGGGGAGCTGTTTTTT.

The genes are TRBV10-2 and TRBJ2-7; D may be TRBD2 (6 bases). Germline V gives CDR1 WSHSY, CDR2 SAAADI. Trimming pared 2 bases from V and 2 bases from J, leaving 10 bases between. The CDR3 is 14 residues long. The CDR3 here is CASSEGDFTYEQYF. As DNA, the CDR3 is TGCGCCAGCAGTGAGGGGGACTTCACCTACGAGCAGTACTTC.

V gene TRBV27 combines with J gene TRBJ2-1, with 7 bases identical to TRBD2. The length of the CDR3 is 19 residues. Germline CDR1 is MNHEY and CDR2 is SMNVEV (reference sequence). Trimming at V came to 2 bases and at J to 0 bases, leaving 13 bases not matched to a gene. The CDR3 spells CASSLEISGSPLSYNEQFF. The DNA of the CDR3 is TGTGCCAGCAGTTTAGAGATTAGCGGGTCCCCCCTCTCCTACAATGAGCAGTTCTTC.

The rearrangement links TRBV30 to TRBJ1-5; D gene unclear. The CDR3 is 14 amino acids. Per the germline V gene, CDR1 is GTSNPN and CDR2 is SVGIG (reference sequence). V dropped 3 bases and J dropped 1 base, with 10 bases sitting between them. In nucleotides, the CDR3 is TGTGCCTGGAGAGGCTCCGGGAGCAATCAGCCCCAGCATTTT. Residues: CAWRGSGSNQPQHF.

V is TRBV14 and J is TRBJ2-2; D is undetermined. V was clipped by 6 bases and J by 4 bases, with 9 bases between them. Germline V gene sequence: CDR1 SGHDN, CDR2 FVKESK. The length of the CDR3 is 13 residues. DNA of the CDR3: TGTGCCAGCAGGGCTTTAGGCACCGGGGAGCTGTTTTTT. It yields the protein CASRALGTGELFF.

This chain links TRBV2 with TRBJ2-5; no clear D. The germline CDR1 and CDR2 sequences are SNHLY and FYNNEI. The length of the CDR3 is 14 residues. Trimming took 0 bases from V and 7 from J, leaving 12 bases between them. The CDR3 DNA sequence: TGTGCCAGCAGTGAAGCGTCCACGATTGGGACCCAGTACTTC. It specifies CASSEASTIGTQYF. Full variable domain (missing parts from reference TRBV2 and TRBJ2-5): EPEVTQTPSHQVTQMGQEVILRCVPISNHLYFYWYRQILGQKVEFLVSFYNNEISEKSEIFDDQFSVERPDGSNFTLKIRSTKLEDSAMYFCASSEASTIGTQYFGPGTRLLVL.

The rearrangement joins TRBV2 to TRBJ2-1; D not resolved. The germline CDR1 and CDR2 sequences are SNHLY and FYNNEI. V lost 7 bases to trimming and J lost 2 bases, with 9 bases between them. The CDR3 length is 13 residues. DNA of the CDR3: TGTGCCAGCAAGCCGACACCCTACAATGAGCAGTTCTTC. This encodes CASKPTPYNEQFF.